These T cell receptor beta chains were read from a single sample in a study of cytomegalovirus exposure and HLA in healthy donors. The protocol was immunoSEQ multiplex PCR, while the TCRdb copy is restricted to in-frame clones and leaves out a portion. Found here are roughly 150,000 clones, around 10% of them singletons; the top ten hold 1.5% to 2%. Sequencing was carried out using PBMCs. These receptor sequences come from a male donor in good health and CMV-seronegative. Each CDR3 is given without its conserved first and last residue.

j_call v_call cdr3_aa
TRBJ2-5 TRBV2 ASSTSGGTGETQY
TRBJ2-7 TRBV7-2 ASSFASGAYEQY
TRBJ1-1 TRBV29-1 SARRKGGTEAF
TRBJ2-3 TRBV6-4 ASSKQGPPSTDTQY
TRBJ1-1 TRBV6-5 ASSLARTNTEAF
TRBJ2-6 TRBV6-6 ASSYSEGAGANVLT
TRBJ1-5 TRBV5-1 ASSLSGNQPQH
TRBJ2-6 TRBV25-1 ASSRGGANVLT
TRBJ2-7 TRBV7-9 ASSGRQGPYYEQY
TRBJ1-3 TRBV28 ASSLYRDRGGNTIY
TRBJ1-5 TRBV19 ASSPRGGPRGPQH
TRBJ1-2 TRBV9 ASSDSRGKRGGDT
TRBJ1-2 TRBV28 ASSDPGQGSSGGYT
TRBJ2-3 TRBV7-9 ASSLDHSGRAPDTQY
TRBJ1-2 TRBV25-1 ASSEYGDRGFYGYT
TRBJ2-5 TRBV5-1 ASSTSGSKETQY